This T cell receptor beta chain was sequenced in a study of read filtering for tumor transcriptome and immune sequencing. For the study at large: DNase treatment preceded whole-transcriptome library preparation. Study-level results: Without single-read clonotypes, shared clonotype proportions correlated more between IR-seq and RNA-seq. The CD138-negative fraction was mixed bone marrow immune cells, not pure T cells. About 81.9% of IR-seq clonotypes had one read, totaling about 4% of reads; RNA-seq: 74.6% and 44.6%.

The germline gives CDR1 DFQATT, CDR2 SNEGSKA (reference sequence). This CDR3 is 12 amino acids long. With 6 bases removed from V and 5 bases from J, the gap between germline ends came to 13 bases. Molecular barcoded adaptors covering alpha/delta and beta/gamma chains were used on approximately 400 ng RNA. TCRdb itself ran the reads through MiXCR, one entry per CDR3 protein. The repertoire holds about 58,000 distinct CDR3 sequences, with about 12% as singletons. This clonotype has at least ten counts. Its specificity is not known. Sequencing was performed on a population of CD138-negative cells sorted from bone marrow. The receptor's source is a donor at least 40 years old with multiple myeloma. This rearrangement joins TRBV20-1 to TRBJ2-5; D ambiguous. This chain's CDR3 is CSASPDRETQYF. The DNA of the CDR3 is TGCAGTGCGAGCCCTGATCGGGAGACCCAGTACTTC.